The next 9 T cell receptor beta chains were all read from a single sample in a study of beta chain features in type 1 diabetes. Expressed TCRB transcripts were sequenced because the isolated RNA had all been reverse transcribed beforehand. Clones were sequenced by immunoSEQ multiplex PCR, and TCRdb holds only the in-frame ones, with some missing. The sample yields hundreds of thousands of clones, over 7.5% seen once. Source material: naive CD4+ T cells from blood. Receptors were obtained from a woman younger than 35 in good health.

This clone turned up a few times. The V call is TRBV28, the J call TRBJ2-3; a possible D gene is TRBD2 (6 bases). The germline V gene encodes CDR1 MDHEN and CDR2 SYDVKM. The CDR3 consists of 15 residues. Trimming stripped 7 bases from V and 1 base from J, with 15 bases between. The CDR3 DNA reads as TGTGCCAGCACGGAGGGGAGTTGGGGCACAGATACGCAGTATTTT. Translating it yields CASTEGSWGTDTQYF.

This clone was seen more than once but under ten times. The chain has TRBV5-1 and TRBJ2-6; tentative D call: TRBD1 (5 bases). The CDR3 runs to 17 residues. V was trimmed by 1 base and J by 0 bases, leaving 11 bases between them. Germline V gives CDR1 SGHRS, CDR2 YFSETQ. As DNA, the CDR3 is TGCGCCAGCAGCTTGAATGGTGGGGCCTCTGGGGCCAACGTCCTGACTTTC. Protein product: CASSLNGGASGANVLTF.

A few counts support this clone. The V gene is TRBV2, the J gene TRBJ2-5, with D unclear. The germline V gene has CDR1 SNHLY and CDR2 FYNNEI. V shed 6 bases and J shed 0 bases, with 8 bases lying between them. There are 13 residues in the CDR3. The CDR3 reads CASRRRDQETQYF. CDR3 DNA: TGTGCCAGCAGGCGCCGGGACCAAGAGACCCAGTACTTC.

This clone came up a few times. The chain carries TRBV14 and TRBJ2-5, with 9 nucleotides matching TRBD2. With 0 bases clipped from V and 2 bases from J, the junction kept 7 bases outside the gene matches. CDR1 and CDR2 from the germline V gene are SGHDN and FVKESK. The CDR3 totals 17 residues. The CDR3 here is CASSQEPLAGWQETQYF. CDR3 in DNA: TGTGCCAGCAGCCAAGAGCCGCTAGCGGGGTGGCAAGAGACCCAGTACTTC.

The chain links TRBV5-1 to TRBJ2-1, with D perhaps matching TRBD1 (6 bases). V gave up 0 bases and J gave up 6 bases, with 7 bases separating them. The CDR3 covers 13 residues. Germline CDR1 is SGHRS and CDR2 is YFSETQ. CDR3 nucleotide sequence: TGCGCCAGCAGCTTGGTACAGGGCAATGAGCAGTTCTTC. This encodes CASSLVQGNEQFF.

The chain recombines TRBV2 with TRBJ2-7, with D unclear. The CDR3 is 13 amino acids. Trimming left V 2 bases short and J 7 bases short, with 12 bases between. Germline values: CDR1 SNHLY, CDR2 FYNNEI. The CDR3 protein is CASSETLGGEQYF. The CDR3 DNA follows: TGTGCCAGCAGTGAAACCCTAGGTGGGGAGCAGTACTTC.

This clone has a handful of counts. J is TRBJ1-5 and V is TRBV19; the D gene is possibly TRBD1 (5 bases). Germline V CDR1 and CDR2: LNHDA, SQIVND (reference sequence). Trimming removed 5 bases at V and 4 bases at J, with 12 bases between. The length of the CDR3 is 14 residues. In DNA, the CDR3 is TGTGCCAGTAGTGGATTGACAGATAATCAGCCCCAGCATTTT. Its translation: CASSGLTDNQPQHF.

This clone was found many times. The chain uses TRBV19 and TRBJ1-5; 9 positions match TRBD1. Germline CDR1 and CDR2: LNHDA and SQIVND (reference sequence). CDR3 length: 14 residues. Trimming cost V 4 bases and J 7 bases; bases outside gene matches: 5. The CDR3: CASSTGTGNQPQHF. CDR3 sequence (DNA): TGTGCCAGTAGTACCGGGACAGGGAACCAGCCCCAGCATTTT.

The chain uses TRBV7-9 and TRBJ1-1, with D possibly matching TRBD1 (5 bases). V was cut by 1 base and J by 3 bases, with 9 bases left in between. The CDR3 has 14 residues. Germline CDR1 SEHNR, CDR2 FQNEAQ (reference sequence). The CDR3 DNA sequence: TGTGCCAGCAGCTTAGTGGGAGGGGACACTGAAGCTTTCTTT. Residues: CASSLVGGDTEAFF.